These 28 T cell receptor beta chains were sequenced from one sample in a study of T cells in tumors after PD-1 blockade. Here immunoSEQ multiplex PCR was the method, and the copy in TCRdb shows in-frame clones only, minus some. The top ten hold 4% to 5% of the sample, which has about 63,000 clones, roughly 70% seen once. The source was PBMCs, collected after anti-PD-1 treatment. The receptor source for this set is a human donor with basal cell carcinoma.

The chain uses TRBV7-6 and TRBJ2-3; D is undetermined. CDR1 is SGHVS and CDR2 is FNYEAQ in the germline V gene. The CDR3 is 16 amino acids. V lost 0 bases and J 2 bases, leaving 12 bases between the germline ends. Here the CDR3 reads CASSLADSLTTDTQYF. The CDR3 DNA is TGTGCCAGCAGCTTAGCGGATAGCCTTACCACAGATACGCAGTATTTT.

The chain couples TRBV6-1 to TRBJ1-4; D may be TRBD1 (6 bases). From germline, CDR1 is MNHNS and CDR2 SASEGT. Trimming took 2 bases from V and 5 from J, leaving 12 bases between them. The CDR3 covers 15 residues. CDR3 DNA: TGTGCCAGCAGTGAATCCCAGCAGGGGAATGAAAAACTGTTTTTT. Its protein is CASSESQQGNEKLFF.

This clone came up once. V is TRBV7-6 and J is TRBJ2-1, with D perhaps matching TRBD2 (7 bases). V was pared by 0 bases and J by 2 bases, with 11 bases between. The CDR3 runs to 16 residues. Germline V gene lookup returns CDR1 SGHVS and CDR2 FNYEAQ. CDR3 protein: CASSLAGRGAYNEQFF. DNA for the CDR3: TGTGCCAGCAGCTTAGCGGGGAGGGGGGCCTACAATGAGCAGTTCTTC.

There are a few counts of this clone. CDR3 bases: TGCGCCAGCAGCTTAGACACCGGGGAGCTGTTTTTT. Residues: CASSLDTGELFF. The V gene is TRBV5-1, the J gene TRBJ2-2, with D hard to call. CDR1 and CDR2 from the germline V gene are SGHRS and YFSETQ. V was pared by 2 bases and J by 3 bases, with 2 bases between. The CDR3 loop spans 12 amino acids.

This chain connects TRBV10-3 to TRBJ1-1; tentative D call: TRBD1 (5 bases). The V end lost 11 bases, the J end lost 0 bases, and 13 bases lay between the germline ends. In germline, CDR1 is ENHRY, CDR2 SYGVKD. The CDR3 has 13 amino acids. The CDR3, as DNA: TGTGCCGTCACAAGACAGATGAACACTGAAGCTTTCTTT. The encoded protein is CAVTRQMNTEAFF.

The chain uses TRBV27 and TRBJ2-7, with 11 nucleotides matching TRBD1. Trimming cost V 5 bases and J 3 bases; bases outside gene matches: 6. The V gene's germline CDR1 is MNHEY and CDR2 SMNVEV (reference sequence). The CDR3 contains 15 residues. CDR3 nucleotides: TGTGCCAGCAGTCCTGGACAGGGGGCCTTCTACGAGCAGTACTTC. Its protein product is CASSPGQGAFYEQYF.

The rearrangement uses TRBV3-1 (or the pseudogene TRBV3-2) and TRBJ2-3; 14 positions agree with TRBD2. The CDR3 is 17 residues long. The germline V gene encodes CDR1 LGHDT and CDR2 YNNKEL (reference sequence). Germline trimming cut 3 bases from V and 1 base from J; bases unmatched to any gene: 3. CDR3 in DNA: TGTGCCAGCAGCCAGACTAGCGGGGGGGCCCGCACAGATACGCAGTATTTT. This codes for CASSQTSGGARTDTQYF.

The chain uses TRBV6-1 and TRBJ1-1, with a possible D match to TRBD1 (5 bases). Trimming shortened V by 2 bases and J by 10 bases, and 11 bases separated the two germline ends. The germline V gene encodes CDR1 MNHNS and CDR2 SASEGT. This CDR3 region has 12 residues. The CDR3 DNA reads TGTGCCAGCAGTGAAAGGGGATGGGTAGCTTTCTTT. It codes for CASSERGWVAFF.

V and J are TRBV11-3 and TRBJ1-2, with D unclear. This CDR3 is built from 9 residues. Germline V gene sequence: CDR1 SGHNT, CDR2 YENEEA. CDR3 sequence: CARVYGYTF. CDR3 bases: TGTGCGCGGGTCTATGGCTACACCTTC.

The chain links TRBV10-1 to TRBJ2-5, with D possibly being TRBD1 (5 bases). Trimming cost V 4 bases and J 4 bases, with 16 bases left between them. Germline V CDR1 and CDR2: WNHNN, SYGVQD (reference sequence). The CDR3 is 15 residues long. CDR3 amino acids: CASSAPDRGRETQYF. CDR3 bases: TGCGCCAGCAGTGCCCCTGACAGAGGACGAGAGACCCAGTACTTC.

The V gene is TRBV15, the J gene TRBJ2-1; D ambiguous. Germline lookup yields CDR1 LNHNV and CDR2 YYDKDF (reference sequence). CDR3 size: 13 residues. Trimming removed 6 bases at V and 6 bases at J, with 12 bases between. CDR3 region: CATSRTAGNEQFF. As DNA, the CDR3 is TGTGCCACCAGTAGGACCGCCGGCAATGAGCAGTTCTTC.

The V call is TRBV2, the J call TRBJ1-2; unclear D gene. From germline, CDR1 is SNHLY and CDR2 FYNNEI. CDR3 length equals 12 residues. The germline V and J ends were trimmed by 2 bases and 5 bases, with 6 bases remaining between them. CDR3 coding DNA: TGTGCCAGCAGTGAAACCCGTTATGGCTACACCTTC. As protein: CASSETRYGYTF.

This rearrangement joins TRBV7-2 to TRBJ1-6, with a tentative D call TRBD1 (5 bases). This CDR3 spans 17 amino acids. Germline V gene data show CDR1 as SGHTA and CDR2 as FQGNSA. V was shortened by 5 bases and J by 0 bases, with 14 bases between the two germline ends. The CDR3 protein is CASSKTGPLSYNSPLHF. CDR3 nucleotide sequence: TGTGCCAGCAGCAAAACAGGTCCCCTCTCCTATAATTCACCCCTCCACTTT.

This sequence joins TRBV19 and TRBJ2-3; 7 bases agree with TRBD1. The germline V gene has CDR1 LNHDA and CDR2 SQIVND (reference sequence). The junction had 8 bases not matched to a gene; V was cut back by 3 bases and J by 2 bases. This CDR3 comprises 16 residues. The CDR3 region has the DNA TGTGCCAGTAGTATGGGCGGACAGGCTTCCACAGATACGCAGTATTTT. Residues: CASSMGGQASTDTQYF.

The genes are TRBV6-5 and TRBJ1-2, with 7 positions matching TRBD1. The CDR3 is made up of 15 amino acids. Per germline, CDR1 MNHEY and CDR2 SVGAGI. The trim removed 6 bases at V and 4 bases at J, leaving 11 bases unmatched. The CDR3 nucleotides read TGTGCCAGCAGGGAGGATGGACAGGACGGCTATGGCTACACCTTC. This translates into CASREDGQDGYGYTF.

A few counts support this clone. This chain joins TRBV2 and TRBJ2-7; no clear D gene. Trimming left V 9 bases short and J 3 bases short, with 12 bases between. The germline V gene encodes CDR1 SNHLY and CDR2 FYNNEI. This CDR3 comprises 12 residues. In DNA, the CDR3 is TGTGCCAGTCGCAGAGGCGGCTACGAGCAGTACTTC. It is translated as CASRRGGYEQYF.

The chain combines TRBV10-3 with TRBJ2-1; possibly TRBD1 or TRBD2 for D (6 bases each). With 8 bases removed from V and 5 bases from J, the gap between germline ends came to 19 bases. There are 15 residues in the CDR3. Germline V gene data show CDR1 as ENHRY and CDR2 as SYGVKD. Here the CDR3 reads CAIGKSGGRDNEQFF. In DNA form, the CDR3 reads TGTGCCATCGGCAAGAGTGGGGGGCGGGACAATGAGCAGTTCTTC.

This chain connects TRBV20-1 to TRBJ2-5; D is tentatively TRBD1 or TRBD2 (5 bases each). The CDR3 is 16 amino acids. Per germline, CDR1 DFQATT and CDR2 SNEGSKA (reference sequence). The ends were cut back, 3 bases at V and 2 bases at J, with 19 bases in the middle. The CDR3 sequence is CSASGGPGRLQETQYF. CDR3 nucleotides: TGCAGTGCTAGTGGGGGACCGGGACGCTTACAAGAGACCCAGTACTTC.

This clone was counted a single time. This rearrangement joins TRBV5-6 to TRBJ1-4; D not resolved. Trimming removed 3 bases from V and 8 bases from J, with 11 bases in between. The CDR3 contains 13 residues. In germline, CDR1 is SGHDT, CDR2 YYEEEE. This CDR3 reads CASSWWVDEKLFF. In DNA form, the CDR3 reads TGTGCCAGCAGCTGGTGGGTTGACGAAAAACTGTTTTTT. Complete variable domain (other parts from reference TRBV5-6 and TRBJ1-4): DAGVTQSPTHLIKTRGQQVTLRCSPKSGHDTVSWYQQALGQGPQFIFQYYEEEERQRGNFPDRFSGHQFPNYSSELNVNALLLGDSALYLCASSWWVDEKLFFGSGTQLSVL.

The J gene is TRBJ1-3, the V gene TRBV27; a possible D gene is TRBD1 (5 bases). The CDR3 totals 12 residues. Between the trimmed V and J ends, which lost 8 bases and 3 bases, there was a span of 8 bases. CDR1 and CDR2 (germline): MNHEY, SMNVEV (reference sequence). DNA of the CDR3: TGTGCCAGCGGCGGGGGTGGAAACACCATATATTTT. Amino acids: CASGGGGNTIYF.

V usage is TRBV7-9 and J usage is TRBJ1-6; no definite D call. V lost 2 bases, J lost 10 bases, and 15 bases lay in between. The CDR3 has 15 residues. Germline CDR1 reads SEHNR; CDR2 reads FQNEAQ (reference sequence). For the CDR3, the DNA is TGTGCCAGCAGCTTATATCCCCCTGAGGGATCACCCCTCCACTTT. This codes for CASSLYPPEGSPLHF.

The chain uses TRBV24-1 and TRBJ2-5; D is unclear. The V end was cut by 6 bases, the J end by 4 bases, with 14 bases between. The germline V gene encodes CDR1 KGHDR and CDR2 SFDVKD. The CDR3 runs 14 residues. CDR3 DNA sequence: TGTGCCACCAGTTCAGGAAGGATGGGAGAGACCCAGTACTTC. Translating gives CATSSGRMGETQYF.

The chain recombines TRBV3-1 (or the pseudogene TRBV3-2) with TRBJ1-6; 8 positions match TRBD1. V shed 4 bases and J 7 bases; nucleotides not matched to a gene: 6. CDR1 is LGHDT and CDR2 is YNNKEL in the germline V gene (reference sequence). The CDR3 is made up of 15 amino acids. The CDR3 loop is CASSPPGQVNSPLHF. In nucleotides, the CDR3 is TGTGCCAGCAGCCCGCCGGGACAGGTAAATTCACCCCTCCACTTT.

V gene TRBV9 combines with J gene TRBJ1-2; no clear D gene. CDR1 is SGDLS and CDR2 is YYNGEE in the germline V gene. This CDR3 spans 11 amino acids. Trimming took off 3 bases at V and 8 bases at J, with 8 bases between the two ends. CDR3: CASSALGGYTF. DNA of the CDR3: TGTGCCAGCAGCGCCTTGGGAGGCTACACCTTC.

The genes are TRBV27 and TRBJ2-3; maybe TRBD2 (5 bases). The ends were cut back, 3 bases at V and 2 bases at J, with 15 bases in the middle. CDR1 is MNHEY and CDR2 is SMNVEV in the germline V gene (reference sequence). The CDR3 is 16 amino acids. In nucleotides, the CDR3 is TGTGCCAGCAGTTTGACTACCACCCCGTTCACAGATACGCAGTATTTT. Translating it yields CASSLTTTPFTDTQYF.

This clone was seen a single time. This chain joins TRBV6-1 and TRBJ1-6; D ambiguous. From germline, CDR1 is MNHNS and CDR2 SASEGT. Trimming took 2 bases from V and 0 from J, leaving 17 bases between them. The CDR3 sequence is 19 residues long. The DNA of the CDR3 is TGTGCCAGCAGTGAATTTGAGGTTCGAAGGAGCTCCTATAATTCACCCCTCCACTTT. This codes for CASSEFEVRRSSYNSPLHF.

The J gene is TRBJ2-2, the V gene TRBV28; D is ambiguous. This CDR3 is built from 11 residues. Trimming removed 3 bases at V and 8 bases at J, with 4 bases between. Germline V gives CDR1 MDHEN, CDR2 SYDVKM. The CDR3: CASSFVGELFF. CDR3 DNA: TGTGCCAGCAGTTTTGTTGGGGAGCTGTTTTTT.

The rearrangement joins TRBV30 to TRBJ1-2; possible D gene TRBD1, 5 bases. The germline V gene has CDR1 GTSNPN and CDR2 SVGIG (reference sequence). The length of the CDR3 is 13 residues. Trimming removed 5 bases from V and 2 bases from J, with 12 bases in between. CDR3 nucleotide sequence: TGTGCCTGGGCCGGACGGGGGAACTATGGCTACACCTTC. This sequence encodes CAWAGRGNYGYTF. The complete variable domain, with remaining parts taken from reference TRBV30 and TRBJ1-2, reads SQTIHQWPATLVQPVGSPLSLECTVEGTSNPNLYWYRQAAGRGLQLLFYSVGIGQISSEVPQNLSASRPQDRQFILSSKKLLLSDSGFYLCAWAGRGNYGYTFGSGTRLTVV.